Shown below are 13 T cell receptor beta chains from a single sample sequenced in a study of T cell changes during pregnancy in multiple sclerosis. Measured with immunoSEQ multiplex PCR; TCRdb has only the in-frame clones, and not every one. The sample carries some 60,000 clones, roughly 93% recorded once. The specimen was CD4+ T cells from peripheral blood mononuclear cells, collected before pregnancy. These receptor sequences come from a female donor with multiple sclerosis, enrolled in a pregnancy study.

Written as DNA, the CDR3 is TGTGCCAGCAGCAAACAGGGGGCATTGAACACTGAAGCTTTCTTT. It yields the protein CASSKQGALNTEAFF. This sequence joins TRBV7-9 and TRBJ1-1; 9 bases fit TRBD1. CDR1 and CDR2 (germline): SEHNR, FQNEAQ (reference sequence). V gave up 5 bases and J gave up 0 bases; unmatched junction bases: 4. This CDR3 is built from 15 residues.

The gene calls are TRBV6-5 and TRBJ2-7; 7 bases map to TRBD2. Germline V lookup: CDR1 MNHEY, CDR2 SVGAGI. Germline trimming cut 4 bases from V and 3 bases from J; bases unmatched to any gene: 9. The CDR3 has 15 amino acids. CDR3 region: CASSWRAGTNYEQYF. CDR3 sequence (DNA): TGTGCCAGCAGTTGGAGAGCCGGGACTAACTACGAGCAGTACTTC.

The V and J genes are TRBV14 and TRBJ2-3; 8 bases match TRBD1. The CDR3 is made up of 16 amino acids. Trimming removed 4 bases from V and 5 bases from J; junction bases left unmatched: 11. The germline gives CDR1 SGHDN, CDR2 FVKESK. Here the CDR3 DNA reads TGTGCCAGCAGCCCCCAGCCGGGACAGGATAAAGATACGCAGTATTTT. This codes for CASSPQPGQDKDTQYF.

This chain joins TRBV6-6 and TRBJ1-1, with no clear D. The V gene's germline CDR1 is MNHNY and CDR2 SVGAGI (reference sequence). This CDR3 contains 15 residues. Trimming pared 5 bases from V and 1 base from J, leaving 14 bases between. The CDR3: CASSTTKTWNTEAFF. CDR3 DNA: TGTGCCAGCAGTACCACTAAGACTTGGAACACTGAAGCTTTCTTT.

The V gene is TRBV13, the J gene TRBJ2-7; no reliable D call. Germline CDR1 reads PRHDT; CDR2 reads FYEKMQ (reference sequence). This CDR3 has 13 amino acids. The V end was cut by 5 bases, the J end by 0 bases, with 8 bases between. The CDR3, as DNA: TGTGCCAGCAGCGGTAGGAGCTCCTACGAGCAGTACTTC. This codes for CASSGRSSYEQYF.

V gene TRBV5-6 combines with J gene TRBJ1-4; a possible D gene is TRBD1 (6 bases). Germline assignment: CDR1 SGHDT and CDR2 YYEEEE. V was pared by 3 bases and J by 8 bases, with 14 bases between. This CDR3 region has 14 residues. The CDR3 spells CASSWGGRGEKLFF. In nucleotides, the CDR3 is TGTGCCAGCAGCTGGGGGGGGCGCGGGGAAAAACTGTTTTTT.

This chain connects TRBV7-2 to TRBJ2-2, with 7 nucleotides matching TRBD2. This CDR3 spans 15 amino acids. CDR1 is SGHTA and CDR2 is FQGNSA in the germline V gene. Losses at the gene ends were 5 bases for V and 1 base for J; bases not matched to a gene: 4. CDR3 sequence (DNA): TGTGCCAGCAGCGAACTAGCGCTGAACACCGGGGAGCTGTTTTTT. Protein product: CASSELALNTGELFF.

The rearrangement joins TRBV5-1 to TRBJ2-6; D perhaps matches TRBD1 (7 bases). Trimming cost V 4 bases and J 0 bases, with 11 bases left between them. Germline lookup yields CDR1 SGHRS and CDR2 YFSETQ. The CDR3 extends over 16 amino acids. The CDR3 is CASSAGQSSGANVLTF. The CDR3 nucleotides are TGCGCCAGCAGCGCGGGACAGAGCTCTGGGGCCAACGTCCTGACTTTC.

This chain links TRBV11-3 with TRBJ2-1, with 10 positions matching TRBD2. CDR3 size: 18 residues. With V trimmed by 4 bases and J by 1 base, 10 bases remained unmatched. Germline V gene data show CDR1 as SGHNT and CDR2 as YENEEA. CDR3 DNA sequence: TGTGCCAGCAGCTCAGGGTTAGGGACTAGCGCTTCCTACAATGAGCAGTTCTTC. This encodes CASSSGLGTSASYNEQFF.

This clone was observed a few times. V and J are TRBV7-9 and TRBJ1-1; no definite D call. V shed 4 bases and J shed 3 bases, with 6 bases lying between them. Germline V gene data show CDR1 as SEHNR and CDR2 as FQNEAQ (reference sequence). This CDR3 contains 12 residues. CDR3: CASSYSDTEAFF. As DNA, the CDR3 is TGTGCCAGCAGCTACTCGGACACTGAAGCTTTCTTT.

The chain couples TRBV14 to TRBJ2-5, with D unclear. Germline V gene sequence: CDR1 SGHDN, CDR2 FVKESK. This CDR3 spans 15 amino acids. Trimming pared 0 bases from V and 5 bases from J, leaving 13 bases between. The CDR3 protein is CASSQERSIYETQYF. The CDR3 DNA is TGTGCCAGCAGCCAAGAACGGAGCATATACGAGACCCAGTACTTC.

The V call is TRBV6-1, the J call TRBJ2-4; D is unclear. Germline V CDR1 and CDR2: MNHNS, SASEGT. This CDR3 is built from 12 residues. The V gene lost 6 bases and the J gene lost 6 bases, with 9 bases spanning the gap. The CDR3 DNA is TGTGCCAGCAGCATTACAGTAAACATTCAGTACTTC. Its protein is CASSITVNIQYF.

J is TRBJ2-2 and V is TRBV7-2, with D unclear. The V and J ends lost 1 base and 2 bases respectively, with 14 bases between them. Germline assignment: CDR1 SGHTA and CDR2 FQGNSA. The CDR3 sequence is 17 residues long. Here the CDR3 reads CASSLEGSSINTGELFF. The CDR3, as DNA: TGTGCCAGCAGCTTAGAAGGTAGCAGTATCAACACCGGGGAGCTGTTTTTT.